The 11 T cell receptor beta chains given below trace back to one sample, sequenced in a study of T-cell memory formation after mild COVID-19. TCRdb processed the 5' RACE reads anew with MiXCR; each CDR3 protein has one entry. Of just under 150,000 distinct CDR3 sequences in the sample, roughly 6.3% were seen once. Sequenced sample: PBMCs or a T cell subset sorted from them (not recorded which). The receptors were sampled from an adult woman who had mild COVID-19 (a few samples of this study predate the infection). Cell type and time point are not known.

This clonotype came up many times. The V gene is TRBV5-1, the J gene TRBJ2-1; 13 bases line up with TRBD2. Germline assignment: CDR1 SGHRS and CDR2 YFSETQ. V was clipped by 4 bases and J by 9 bases; unmatched bases: 4. This CDR3 comprises 14 residues. The CDR3 here is CASSARTSGGEQFF. The DNA for the CDR3 is TGCGCCAGCAGCGCCCGGACTAGCGGGGGTGAGCAGTTCTTC.

This clonotype showed up many times. The V and J genes are TRBV5-4 and TRBJ1-3, with 9 bases aligning to TRBD1. Germline V gives CDR1 SGHNT, CDR2 YYREEE (reference sequence). CDR3 length equals 14 residues. V shed 4 bases and J 2 bases; nucleotides not matched to a gene: 1. CDR3 nucleotides: TGTGCCAGCAGCCGACAGGGGGCTGGAAACACCATATATTTT. Its protein is CASSRQGAGNTIYF.

V gene TRBV15 combines with J gene TRBJ1-6; D remains unclear. Germline V gene sequence: CDR1 LNHNV, CDR2 YYDKDF (reference sequence). Trimming removed 2 bases from V and 5 bases from J, with 10 bases in between. The CDR3 covers 15 residues. The CDR3 nucleotides are TGTGCCACCAGCAGATCGTCCATAGATAATTCACCCCTCCACTTT. It specifies CATSRSSIDNSPLHF.

This clonotype was seen a few times. This chain uses TRBV10-3 with TRBJ1-2; D ambiguous. Germline lookup yields CDR1 ENHRY and CDR2 SYGVKD. CDR3 length: 13 residues. V dropped 6 bases and J dropped 3 bases, with 11 bases sitting between them. The CDR3: CAIRATDYYGYTF. CDR3 DNA: TGTGCCATCAGGGCGACGGATTACTATGGCTACACCTTC.

Many counts were recorded for this clonotype. This CDR3 reads CASSQGASYNEQFF. The CDR3 region has the DNA TGTGCCAGCAGCCAGGGGGCCTCCTACAATGAGCAGTTCTTC. V gene TRBV7-2 combines with J gene TRBJ2-1; 8 bases agree with TRBD1. This CDR3 contains 14 residues. Losses at the gene ends were 5 bases for V and 0 bases for J; bases not matched to a gene: 0. Looked up from germline, CDR1 is SGHTA and CDR2 is FQGNSA.

This clonotype occurred many times. V usage is TRBV5-1 and J usage is TRBJ2-1, with TRBD2 matching over 9 bases. The germline CDR1 and CDR2 sequences are SGHRS and YFSETQ. Unmatched junction bases numbered 7, after V lost 1 base and J lost 8 bases. The CDR3 totals 15 residues. CDR3 nucleotides: TGCGCCAGCAGCTTGTTGCGGGAGGGCCCCTATGAGCAGTTCTTC. Amino acid sequence: CASSLLREGPYEQFF.

Many counts were recorded for this clonotype. The chain has TRBV18 and TRBJ2-4; weak D call: TRBD2 (5 bases). This CDR3 has 13 residues. V was pared by 4 bases and J by 7 bases, with 11 bases between. CDR1 and CDR2 (germline): KGHSH, LQKENI. The CDR3 is CASSLSSSNIQYF. The CDR3 coding sequence is TGTGCCAGCTCACTTTCTAGCTCTAACATTCAGTACTTC.

This clonotype has a handful of counts. The chain has TRBV6-5 and TRBJ1-6; weak D call: TRBD1 (5 bases). This CDR3 is 16 amino acids long. Trimming took off 3 bases at V and 2 bases at J, with 11 bases between the two ends. Per the germline V gene, CDR1 is MNHEY and CDR2 is SVGAGI. CDR3 DNA: TGTGCCAGCAGTTATCAGGGAGGGACCTATAATTCACCCCTCCACTTT. This translates into CASSYQGGTYNSPLHF.

This clonotype was counted between two and nine times. The chain couples TRBV5-1 to TRBJ2-2; 9 bases match TRBD1. The germline V gene has CDR1 SGHRS and CDR2 YFSETQ. Losses at the gene ends were 4 bases for V and 6 bases for J; bases not matched to a gene: 7. This CDR3 comprises 15 residues. The CDR3 loop is CASSQRQGESGELFF. In DNA, the CDR3 is TGCGCCAGCAGCCAGCGACAGGGGGAATCCGGGGAGCTGTTTTTT.

This clonotype occurred many times. CDR3 bases: TGTGCCACTCTACAGGGGTCGAACACCGGGGAGCTGTTTTTT. Encoded protein: CATLQGSNTGELFF. The chain employs TRBV6-5 and TRBJ2-2; 7 nucleotides line up with TRBD1. The CDR3 runs to 14 residues. The germline V gene has CDR1 MNHEY and CDR2 SVGAGI. The V and J ends lost 10 bases and 0 bases, in that order; junction bases with no gene match: 5.

This clonotype was detected a few times. The chain links TRBV7-2 to TRBJ2-1; 7 nucleotides align to TRBD2. The CDR3 loop spans 15 amino acids. The V gene's germline CDR1 is SGHTA and CDR2 FQGNSA. V lost 8 bases to trimming and J lost 4 bases; unmatched junction nucleotides: 11. CDR3 DNA sequence: TGTGCCAGCTCCACTGTGGGGGGGGGATACAATGAGCAGTTCTTC. Protein: CASSTVGGGYNEQFF.